The T cell receptor (beta chain) described here comes from a study of blood T cell repertoires in COVID-19. Study overall: Spain, Italy and the United States supplied samples that represented acute and convalescent COVID-19.

Participants were aged 18 to 89 years, lived in 25 or so US areas, and enrolled virtually. Researchers sorted participants into cohorts using their self-reported clinical history. Germline V CDR1 and CDR2: SQVTM, ANQGSEA. The V end was cut by 0 bases, the J end by 4 bases, with 11 bases between. The CDR3 totals 14 residues. This clone has just one count. Clones were read by immunoSEQ multiplex PCR, and TCRdb kept only the in-frame ones, dropping some. The sample lists roughly 220,000 clones, about 91% occurring once. The chain has TRBV29-1 and TRBJ2-3; tentatively, D is TRBD2 (5 bases). Sequencing was done on a sample of PBMCs or T cells enriched from blood (not recorded which). This receptor was obtained from a woman between 50 and 59 years old with acute COVID-19. Written as DNA, the CDR3 is TGCAGCGTTGAAGATCGGGAAGATGCAGATACGCAGTATTTT. Translated: CSVEDREDADTQYF.